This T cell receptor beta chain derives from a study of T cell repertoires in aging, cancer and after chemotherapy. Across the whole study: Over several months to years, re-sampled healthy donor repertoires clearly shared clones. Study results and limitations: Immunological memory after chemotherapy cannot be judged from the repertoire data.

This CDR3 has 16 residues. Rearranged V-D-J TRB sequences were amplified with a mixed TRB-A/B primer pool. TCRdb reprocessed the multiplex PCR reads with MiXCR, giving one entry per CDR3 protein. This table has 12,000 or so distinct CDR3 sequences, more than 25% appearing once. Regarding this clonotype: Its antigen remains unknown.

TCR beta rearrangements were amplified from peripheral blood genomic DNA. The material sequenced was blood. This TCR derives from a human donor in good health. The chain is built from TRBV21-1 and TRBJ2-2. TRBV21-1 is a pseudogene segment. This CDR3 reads CASSKRTMWDTGELFF. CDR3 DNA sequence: TGTGCCAGCAGCAAAAGGACCATGTGGGACACCGGGGAGCTGTTTTTT.